What follows are 29 T cell receptor beta chains derived from one specimen sequenced in a study of T cells in Graves' hyperthyroidism and ophthalmopathy. Authors of the study amplified TCR beta CDR3 regions from RNA transcripts. An initial round of RT-PCR targeting the TCR CDR3 relied on the HTBI primer set. Each CDR3 protein is one row after TCRdb ran MiXCR on the multiplex PCR reads. The sample consists of around 500,000 distinct CDR3 sequences, approximately 15% of them appearing once. Sequenced sample: blood. These receptors originate from a woman aged 18 to 35 with Graves' hyperthyroidism.

The chain has TRBV13 and TRBJ1-4; D remains ambiguous. This CDR3 comprises 14 residues. Trimming shortened V by 4 bases and J by 7 bases, and 13 bases separated the two germline ends. Germline assignment: CDR1 PRHDT and CDR2 FYEKMQ (reference sequence). The DNA for the CDR3 is TGTGCCAGCAGCTCCCGGTTGAGCGTTGAAAAACTGTTTTTT. It encodes CASSSRLSVEKLFF.

The gene calls are TRBV5-1 and TRBJ1-1, with D perhaps TRBD1 (5 bases). Deletions cut 2 bases from V and 7 bases from J, with 18 bases between. The V gene's germline CDR1 is SGHRS and CDR2 YFSETQ. The CDR3 sequence is 15 residues long. Here the CDR3 reads CASSFEKTGVGEAFF. In nucleotides, the CDR3 is TGCGCCAGCAGCTTCGAAAAAACAGGAGTGGGTGAAGCTTTCTTT. Combining the CDR3 with reference TRBV5-1 and TRBJ1-1 gives the whole variable domain KAGVTQTPRYLIKTRGQQVTLSCSPISGHRSVSWYQQTPGQGLQFLFEYFSETQRNKGNFPGRFSGRQFSNSRSEMNVSTLELGDSALYLCASSFEKTGVGEAFFGQGTRLTVV.

This clonotype appeared many times. The rearrangement uses TRBV30 and TRBJ1-1, with 7 bases fitting TRBD1. The V gene end was trimmed by 2 bases and the J gene end by 10 bases; junction bases not matched to a gene: 4. This CDR3 spans 11 amino acids. Germline V gene sequence: CDR1 GTSNPN, CDR2 SVGIG (reference sequence). CDR3 in DNA: TGTGCCTGGAGTACAGGGGTCGGAGCTTTCTTT. Protein product: CAWSTGVGAFF.

This clonotype was seen at least ten times. The rearrangement joins TRBV24-1 to TRBJ1-2; D is undetermined. Trimming cost V 4 bases and J 4 bases, with 9 bases left between them. The CDR3 covers 13 residues. Germline V CDR1 and CDR2: KGHDR, SFDVKD. The CDR3 DNA reads as TGTGCCACCAGTGAGAAGGACGGCTATGGCTACACCTTC. This codes for CATSEKDGYGYTF.

The sample holds many counts of this clonotype. This rearrangement joins TRBV30 to TRBJ2-1; D not certain. This CDR3 spans 14 amino acids. V lost 1 base to trimming and J lost 6 bases, with 13 bases between them. Germline CDR1 is GTSNPN and CDR2 is SVGIG (reference sequence). CDR3 loop: CAWSGLVSFNEQFF. DNA for the CDR3: TGTGCCTGGAGTGGGCTGGTTAGCTTCAATGAGCAGTTCTTC.

This clonotype has ten or more counts. The rearrangement links TRBV18 to TRBJ1-6; unclear D gene. Germline CDR1 KGHSH, CDR2 LQKENI. CDR3 length: 17 residues. The ends were cut back, 3 bases at V and 0 bases at J, with 12 bases in the middle. CDR3 nucleotide sequence: TGTGCCAGCTCACCTGAGGATATGAGCTCCTATAATTCACCCCTCCACTTT. Encoded protein: CASSPEDMSSYNSPLHF.

V is TRBV30 and J is TRBJ2-7, with D possibly being TRBD1 or TRBD2 (6 bases each). This CDR3 comprises 11 residues. Germline values: CDR1 GTSNPN, CDR2 SVGIG (reference sequence). CDR3: CAGGPAYEQYF. The CDR3 DNA reads TGTGCGGGGGGCCCGGCCTACGAGCAGTACTTC.

Many counts were recorded for this clonotype. The rearrangement joins TRBV5-1 to TRBJ2-3; 9 nucleotides match TRBD2. Germline V CDR1 and CDR2: SGHRS, YFSETQ. The V segment lost 1 base and the J segment 6 bases; nucleotides outside the gene matches: 6. The CDR3 is made up of 15 amino acids. CDR3 DNA sequence: TGCGCCAGCAGCTTGAATAGCGGGAGCGCGGATACGCAGTATTTT. Residues: CASSLNSGSADTQYF. The full variable domain, rest sourced from reference TRBV5-1 and TRBJ2-3, is KAGVTQTPRYLIKTRGQQVTLSCSPISGHRSVSWYQQTPGQGLQFLFEYFSETQRNKGNFPGRFSGRQFSNSRSEMNVSTLELGDSALYLCASSLNSGSADTQYFGPGTRLTVL.

Remarks on this clonotype: This clone may be a read error of a much larger clone one base away. The V call is TRBV20-1, the J call TRBJ2-5; 10 bases are a match to TRBD1. V was pared by 8 bases and J by 6 bases, with 9 bases of the junction left unmatched. CDR1 is DFQATT, CDR2 SNEGSKA, per germline (reference sequence). This CDR3 region has 13 residues. CDR3 sequence (DNA): TGCAGTTCTGAGGGGACAGGGGAACAGACCCAGTACTTC. This encodes CSSEGTGEQTQYF.

This clonotype was counted ten times or more. The chain employs TRBV6-1 and TRBJ2-1, with 11 nucleotides matching TRBD2. This CDR3 is 14 amino acids long. Unmatched junction bases numbered 4, after V lost 10 bases and J lost 2 bases. Germline assignment: CDR1 MNHNS and CDR2 SASEGT. CDR3 in DNA: TGTGCCACTTTACTAGCGGGAGCCTACAATGAGCAGTTCTTC. Its protein is CATLLAGAYNEQFF.

This clonotype showed up just a few times. The chain recombines TRBV5-6 with TRBJ1-5; TRBD1 aligns across 9 bases. V lost 0 bases, J lost 7 bases, and 8 bases stayed unmatched. The CDR3 covers 16 residues. The germline V gene encodes CDR1 SGHDT and CDR2 YYEEEE. This chain's CDR3 is CASSLGTGEPNQPQHF. The CDR3 DNA is TGTGCCAGCAGCTTGGGGACAGGGGAGCCGAACCAGCCCCAGCATTTT.

This clonotype was recorded only once. A clone one base away is much larger, so this may be a read error. The rearrangement links TRBV24-1 to TRBJ2-1; D ambiguous. V lost 9 bases, J lost 0 bases, and 11 bases lay in between. This CDR3 is built from 14 residues. Germline CDR1 and CDR2: KGHDR and SFDVKD. Here the CDR3 reads CATENGYSYNEQFF. For the CDR3, the DNA is TGTGCCACCGAGAACGGATACTCCTACAATGAGCAGTTCTTC.

This clonotype has just a few counts. This sequence joins TRBV30 and TRBJ2-7; D remains unclear. CDR1 is GTSNPN and CDR2 is SVGIG in the germline V gene (reference sequence). CDR3 length equals 13 residues. V shed 3 bases and J shed 6 bases, with 15 bases lying between them. CDR3 sequence reads: CAWSFSPGAEQYF. The CDR3 DNA reads as TGTGCCTGGAGCTTCTCACCCGGCGCCGAGCAGTACTTC.

This clonotype occurred many times. The chain joins TRBV14 to TRBJ2-2; D might be TRBD1 (7 bases). The germline V gene encodes CDR1 SGHDN and CDR2 FVKESK. The CDR3 runs to 16 residues. V lost 4 bases, J lost 8 bases, and 20 bases lay in between. CDR3 nucleotides: TGTGCCAGCAGCCGAAGACAGGGTCGGGAGAGAGGGGAGCTGTTTTTT. Protein sequence: CASSRRQGRERGELFF.

Many counts were recorded for this clonotype. The rearrangement links TRBV7-3 to TRBJ2-1; 11 bases line up with TRBD2. The germline CDR1 and CDR2 sequences are SGHTA and FQGTGA. The CDR3 spans 15 residues. V was pared by 5 bases and J by 6 bases, with 6 bases of the junction left unmatched. The CDR3 DNA sequence: TGTGCCAGCAGCCGTAGACTAGCGGGACCCAATGAGCAGTTCTTC. Protein: CASSRRLAGPNEQFF.

This clonotype has a count of ten or more. The V call is TRBV12-5, the J call TRBJ2-5; 14 positions match TRBD2. CDR3 length equals 17 residues. Germline CDR1 is LGHNT and CDR2 is FRNRAP. The junction had 7 bases not matched to a gene; V was cut back by 6 bases and J by 1 base. Here the CDR3 DNA reads TGTGCTAGTGGGGGGACTAGCGGGAGTAAGAGCCAAGAGACCCAGTACTTC. This encodes CASGGTSGSKSQETQYF.

This clonotype was seen ten or more times. This chain connects TRBV12-3 or TRBV12-4 to TRBJ1-1; TRBD1 might be the D (5 bases). V was cut by 6 bases and J by 6 bases, with 14 bases left in between. The CDR3 has 13 amino acids. The CDR3 nucleotides read TGTGCCAGCAGCTGGGGAGGGACCCCTGAAGCTTTCTTT. Its protein product is CASSWGGTPEAFF.

Only a few counts were recorded for this clonotype. This sequence joins TRBV19 and TRBJ2-7; D gene uncertain. Trimming pared 0 bases from V and 3 bases from J, leaving 6 bases between. From germline, CDR1 is LNHDA and CDR2 SQIVND (reference sequence). The CDR3 totals 13 residues. CDR3 sequence reads: CASSIESGYEQYF. CDR3 DNA sequence: TGTGCCAGTAGTATAGAATCCGGCTACGAGCAGTACTTC. The whole variable domain, filled in from reference TRBV19 and TRBJ2-7, reads DGGITQSPKYLFRKEGQNVTLSCEQNLNHDAMYWYRQDPGQGLRLIYYSQIVNDFQKGDIAEGYSVSREKKESFPLTVTSAQKNPTAFYLCASSIESGYEQYFGPGTRLTVT.

A single count supports this clonotype. The chain recombines TRBV2 with TRBJ2-7; possible D gene TRBD1, 7 bases. This CDR3 has 15 amino acids. V was cut by 6 bases and J by 1 base, with 16 bases left in between. Germline V gives CDR1 SNHLY, CDR2 FYNNEI. CDR3 in amino acids: CASRGLTGKSYEQYF. CDR3 sequence (DNA): TGTGCCAGCAGGGGACTGACAGGGAAATCCTACGAGCAGTACTTC.

This sequence joins TRBV29-1 and TRBJ1-2, with 7 nucleotides matching TRBD1. This CDR3 is 11 amino acids long. Trimming removed 6 bases from V and 6 bases from J; junction bases left unmatched: 4. Germline CDR1 and CDR2: SQVTM and ANQGSEA. The CDR3 DNA reads TGCAGCGTGGGGGACAGTCATGGCTACACCTTC. It yields the protein CSVGDSHGYTF.

This clonotype has ten or more counts. This chain connects TRBV6-1 to TRBJ2-3, with a possible D match to TRBD1 (6 bases). This CDR3 is 14 amino acids long. The germline V and J ends were trimmed by 4 bases and 1 base, with 9 bases remaining between them. CDR1 is MNHNS and CDR2 is SASEGT in the germline V gene. The CDR3: CASSARGGTDTQYF. CDR3 nucleotides: TGTGCCAGCAGTGCCAGGGGTGGCACAGATACGCAGTATTTT.

This clonotype was recorded at least ten times. The chain links TRBV11-2 to TRBJ2-7; D is tentatively TRBD1 or TRBD2 (6 bases each). Germline V gene data show CDR1 as SGHAT and CDR2 as FQNNGV. V was clipped by 1 base and J by 3 bases, with 13 bases between them. This CDR3 has 15 amino acids. The CDR3 bases are TGTGCCAGCAGCTTAGCCGGGGGCATTATCTACGAGCAGTACGTC. Amino acid sequence: CASSLAGGIIYEQYV.

This clonotype was observed many times. This chain joins TRBV5-1 and TRBJ2-1; TRBD2 aligns across 7 bases. The germline CDR1 and CDR2 sequences are SGHRS and YFSETQ. Losses at the gene ends were 4 bases for V and 3 bases for J; bases not matched to a gene: 7. CDR3 length equals 15 residues. Here the CDR3 reads CASSRNSGVYNEQFF. In DNA form, the CDR3 reads TGCGCCAGCAGCCGAAACAGCGGGGTCTACAATGAGCAGTTCTTC.

This clonotype has a count of ten or more. This rearrangement joins TRBV10-3 to TRBJ1-4, with 9 bases aligning to TRBD1. Germline CDR1 ENHRY, CDR2 SYGVKD. With V trimmed by 6 bases and J by 7 bases, 3 bases remained unmatched. The CDR3 length is 13 residues. CDR3 nucleotide sequence: TGTGCCATCAGCCCGGGACAGGGTGAAAAACTGTTTTTT. Translating gives CAISPGQGEKLFF.

This clonotype was picked up many times. The chain combines TRBV5-6 with TRBJ2-1; no clear D gene. V lost 0 bases, J lost 12 bases, and 13 bases lay in between. CDR3 size: 13 residues. Germline V gene data show CDR1 as SGHDT and CDR2 as YYEEEE. This chain's CDR3 is CASSLEWPSGQFF. CDR3 sequence (DNA): TGTGCCAGCAGCTTGGAATGGCCTTCGGGGCAGTTCTTC.

At least ten counts were recorded for this clonotype. The chain is built from TRBV28 and TRBJ1-2; D gene uncertain. Trimming cost V 3 bases and J 3 bases, with 14 bases left between them. CDR1 and CDR2 from the germline V gene are MDHEN and SYDVKM. The CDR3 length is 15 residues. CDR3 bases: TGTGCCAGCAGTTTGGACCCGGGCCAGGACTATGGCTACACCTTC. This codes for CASSLDPGQDYGYTF.

This clonotype appeared a few times. The chain is built from TRBV4-1 and TRBJ2-1; D remains ambiguous. The CDR3 totals 17 residues. CDR1 and CDR2 from the germline V gene are MGHRA and YSYEKL. V was cut by 1 base and J by 8 bases, with 21 bases left in between. This CDR3 is CASSQVLRTEIWDEQFF. The DNA of the CDR3 is TGCGCCAGCAGCCAAGTGTTGCGGACGGAAATTTGGGATGAGCAGTTCTTC.

This clonotype was picked up many times. This chain connects TRBV6-1 to TRBJ1-2; D remains ambiguous. Trimming took off 5 bases at V and 2 bases at J, with 12 bases between the two ends. The CDR3 is 14 amino acids. CDR1 is MNHNS, CDR2 SASEGT, per germline. The CDR3 DNA follows: TGTGCCAGCAGTTTTGCTGTTACCAACTATGGCTACACCTTC. Translated: CASSFAVTNYGYTF.

In DNA, the CDR3 is TGTGCCAGCAGCTCGCGCCCGGGAGCGGGCTCTGGAAACACCATATATTTT. Translation: CASSSRPGAGSGNTIYF. The chain is built from TRBV3-1 and TRBJ1-3; no firm D call. Germline V gene lookup returns CDR1 LGHDT and CDR2 YNNKEL (reference sequence). Between the trimmed V and J ends, which lost 5 bases and 0 bases, there was a span of 17 bases. The CDR3 extends over 17 amino acids.